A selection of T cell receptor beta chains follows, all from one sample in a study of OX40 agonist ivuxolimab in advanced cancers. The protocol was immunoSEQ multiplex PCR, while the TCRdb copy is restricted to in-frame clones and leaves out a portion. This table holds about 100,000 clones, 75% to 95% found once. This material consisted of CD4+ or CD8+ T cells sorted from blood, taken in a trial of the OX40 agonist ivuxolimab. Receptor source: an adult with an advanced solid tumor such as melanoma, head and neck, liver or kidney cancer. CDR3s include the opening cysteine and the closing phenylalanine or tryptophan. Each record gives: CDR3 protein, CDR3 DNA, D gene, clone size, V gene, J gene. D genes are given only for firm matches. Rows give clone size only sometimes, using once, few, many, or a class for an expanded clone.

CASSTALRAGRTDTQYF,TGTGCCAGTAGCACTGCTTTGCGGGCGGGTAGGACAGATACGCAGTATTTT,NA,NA,TRBV19,TRBJ2-3
CASSLRPPGRDTDTQYF,TGTGCCAGCAGCTTACGACCCCCGGGAAGGGACACAGATACGCAGTATTTT,NA,NA,TRBV7-2,TRBJ2-3
CASSEHVQFF,TGTGCCAGCAGTGAACACGTACAGTTCTTC,NA,once,TRBV6-1,TRBJ2-1
CASSPGHPTYNEQFF,TGTGCCAGCTCACCAGGCCACCCGACCTACAATGAGCAGTTCTTC,NA,NA,TRBV18,TRBJ2-1
CASSQGASELAGVRTYEQYF,TGCGCCAGCAGCCAAGGAGCGTCGGAACTAGCGGGAGTTCGGACCTACGAGCAGTACTTC,TRBD2,NA,TRBV4-3,TRBJ2-7
CASRSGDSAYEQYF,TGTGCCAGTAGATCGGGGGACTCAGCCTACGAGCAGTACTTC,NA,NA,TRBV19,TRBJ2-7
CASSPGTRTTNEKLFF,TGTGCCAGCAGCCCCGGGACACGCACTACTAATGAAAAACTGTTTTTT,NA,NA,TRBV7-9,TRBJ1-4
CASMPSWGEWVYNEQFF,TGTGCCAGCATGCCATCTTGGGGGGAGTGGGTCTACAATGAGCAGTTCTTC,NA,once,TRBV27,TRBJ2-1
CASSIRDSEKLFF,TGTGCCAGTAGTATCCGGGACAGTGAAAAACTGTTTTTT,TRBD1,NA,TRBV19,TRBJ1-4
CASSIGHRGPRFFTEAFF,TGTGCCAGTAGTATTGGACACAGGGGGCCACGTTTTTTCACTGAAGCTTTCTTT,TRBD1,NA,TRBV19,TRBJ1-1
CASSLGRRDPYNEQFF,TGTGCCAGCAGCTTAGGTCGCAGGGATCCCTACAATGAGCAGTTCTTC,NA,NA,TRBV7-2,TRBJ2-1
CASSLSGSLGDYGYTF,TGTGCCAGCAGCTTATCCGGGAGCTTGGGAGACTATGGCTACACCTTC,NA,NA,TRBV7-9,TRBJ1-2
CASSIPKPGRSNEKLFF,TGTGCCAGTAGTATACCGAAACCGGGACGGTCTAATGAAAAACTGTTTTTT,NA,NA,TRBV19,TRBJ1-4
CASSLQLGPYEQYF,TGTGCCAGCAGCTTACAACTGGGCCCCTACGAGCAGTACTTC,NA,NA,TRBV7-3,TRBJ2-7
CASSSTSGRDYNEQFF,TGTGCCAGCAGTTCCACTAGCGGGAGGGACTACAATGAGCAGTTCTTC,TRBD2,NA,TRBV28,TRBJ2-1
CASSLHTGNTEAFF,TGCGCCAGCAGCTTGCACACAGGGAACACTGAAGCTTTCTTT,NA,NA,TRBV5-1,TRBJ1-1
CASSLGLAGGSYEQYF,TGTGCCAGCAGCTTGGGACTAGCGGGAGGCTCCTACGAGCAGTACTTC,TRBD2,NA,TRBV5-4,TRBJ2-7
CASTGQMNTEAFF,TGTGCCAGCACCGGACAGATGAACACTGAAGCTTTCTTT,NA,once,TRBV6-1,TRBJ1-1
CASSPVGLEQYF,TGTGCCAGCTCACCAGTGGGACTGGAGCAGTACTTC,NA,few,TRBV18,TRBJ2-7
CASSFTGELFF,TGTGCCAGCAGCTTCACCGGGGAGCTGTTTTTT,NA,NA,TRBV6-1,TRBJ2-2
CASSSPLKRASLNTGELFF,TGTGCCAGCAGCTCCCCCCTCAAGCGGGCCTCCTTGAACACCGGGGAGCTGTTTTTT,NA,NA,TRBV7-6,TRBJ2-2
CASNDPQGGNTEAFF,TGTGCCAGCAACGATCCTCAGGGCGGTAACACTGAAGCTTTCTTT,NA,NA,TRBV28,TRBJ1-1
CASSEAPPAEAFF,TGTGCCAGCAGTGAAGCACCTCCGGCTGAAGCTTTCTTT,NA,NA,TRBV2,TRBJ1-1
CASSRDRGQGTEAFF,TGTGCCAGCAGCCGTGACAGGGGGCAGGGCACTGAAGCTTTCTTT,TRBD1,NA,TRBV27,TRBJ1-1
CSADKDTQYF,TGCAGTGCTGACAAGGATACGCAGTATTTT,NA,NA,TRBV20-1,TRBJ2-3
CASSPTTHRTGKETQYF,TGTGCCAGCAGCCCGACCACTCATAGGACAGGGAAAGAGACCCAGTACTTC,TRBD1,NA,TRBV7-9,TRBJ2-5
CASSDRQGSNQPQHF,TGTGCCAGCAGCGACCGGCAGGGTAGCAATCAGCCCCAGCATTTT,NA,NA,TRBV28,TRBJ1-5
CASSLYRQGNQPQHF,TGTGCCAGCAGTTTATACAGACAGGGTAATCAGCCCCAGCATTTT,TRBD1,NA,TRBV28,TRBJ1-5
CASSLVTYGYTF,TGTGCCAGCAGTTTAGTCACCTATGGCTACACCTTC,NA,NA,TRBV28,TRBJ1-2
CASSVPPSYIRKRQANYGYTF,TGTGCCAGCAGTGTTCCCCCCTCCTACATCCGGAAGAGGCAAGCTAACTATGGCTACACCTTC,NA,NA,TRBV2,TRBJ1-2
CAAEGESVDTQYF,TGTGCGGCAGAGGGGGAGTCCGTAGATACGCAGTATTTT,NA,NA,TRBV6-1,TRBJ2-3
CASSQGGGSHEQFF,TGCGCCAGCAGCCAAGGGGGTGGGAGTCATGAGCAGTTCTTC,NA,NA,TRBV4-3,TRBJ2-1
CASSIPLNRGRETQYF,TGTGCCAGTAGTATACCCCTTAACAGGGGACGAGAGACCCAGTACTTC,TRBD1,many,TRBV19,TRBJ2-5
CAIRGTEYQPQHF,TGTGCCATCAGGGGGACAGAGTATCAGCCCCAGCATTTT,TRBD1,NA,TRBV10-3,TRBJ1-5
CASSVQGTSDNEQFF,TGTGCCAGCAGCGTACAAGGGACTAGCGACAATGAGCAGTTCTTC,TRBD2,NA,TRBV9,TRBJ2-1
CASSFLSQGLSYEQYF,TGTGCCAGCAGCTTTTTATCACAGGGGCTTTCCTACGAGCAGTACTTC,TRBD1,NA,TRBV7-2,TRBJ2-7
CATSPTSSSDNEQFF,TGTGCCACCAGTCCAACTAGCAGTTCCGACAATGAGCAGTTCTTC,NA,NA,TRBV15,TRBJ2-1
CSAKDHTEAFF,TGCAGTGCTAAGGACCACACTGAAGCTTTCTTT,NA,NA,TRBV20-1,TRBJ1-1
CASRYSGNEQFF,TGTGCCAGCAGGTATTCCGGAAATGAGCAGTTCTTC,NA,NA,TRBV2,TRBJ2-1
CASSLDPLYEQYF,TGTGCCAGCAGCTTGGACCCCTTGTACGAGCAGTACTTC,NA,NA,TRBV5-6,TRBJ2-7
CASSASTDTQYF,TGTGCCAGCAGCGCTAGCACAGATACGCAGTATTTT,NA,NA,TRBV11-1,TRBJ2-3